This T cell receptor (beta chain) was recovered during a study of cytomegalovirus exposure and HLA in healthy donors. Study-level findings and limits: TCR beta sequences reportedly predicted most subjects' HLA-A and HLA-B alleles accurately.

V lost 10 bases to trimming and J lost 1 base; unmatched junction nucleotides: 10. Germline CDR1 reads SNHLY; CDR2 reads FYNNEI. This CDR3 region has 16 residues. As regards this clone: What it binds is not known.

PCR was performed using 60 Vbeta and 13 Jbeta primers. TCRdb keeps only in-frame clones here, not all; method: immunoSEQ multiplex PCR. The sample lists fewer than 200,000 clones, 70% to 80% occurring once. The sequencing sample was made of PBMCs. This rearrangement joins TRBV2 to TRBJ2-5; TRBD2 aligns across 12 bases. The sequence was collected from a man aged 35-49 years in good health and CMV-seronegative. CDR3 sequence reads: CATGNRLAGVQETQYF. CDR3 sequence (DNA): TGTGCCACCGGGAACCGACTAGCGGGGGTCCAAGAGACCCAGTACTTC.